This T cell receptor (beta chain) emerged from a study of blood T cell repertoires in COVID-19 (dated by TCRdb to 2018 to 2021). Background for the entire study: Samples covering the acute and convalescent phases of COVID-19 were provided by collaborators in the United States, Italy and Spain. The material from the prospective study consisted of cDNA or gDNA derived from T cells, B-cell-depleted T cells, or PBMCs. Subjects who had been exposed to COVID-19, were actively infected with it, or had recovered from it provided the deeply sampled blood TCRbeta repertoires that made up the dataset. The repertoires were made available in a free public database intended to serve as a resource for research on the immune response to SARS-CoV-2. Samples were obtained from the ongoing ImmuneRACE study (first 160 participants) and from approximately 1,200 subjects provided by 6 global collaborators. The sample metadata nearly always contained a de-identified subject ID, COVID-19 status, age in years and sex. HLA class I and class II types, where available, came from metadata supplied by the sample provider rather than from assay-based typing.

Study-level results and caveats: The quantity of clinical and demographic metadata differed by source and by participant and was supplied without curation.

The CDR3 goes from the cysteine to the phenylalanine over 14 residues. Kept here is only the CDR3 DNA, which spans 42 bases and is read in frame from base 1. After removal of 2 bases from V and 4 bases from J, the junction retains 3 bases not matched to a gene. Looking up the germline V gene yields CDR1 MNHEY and CDR2 SVGAGI. Each collaborating institution followed its own protocols to collect whole blood in K2EDTA tubes. Collaborator samples were shipped for TCRbeta analysis as frozen whole blood, isolated PBMCs, or DNA extracted from either sample type. Comments on this clone: The antigen this receptor binds is unknown. No much larger clone is present one base from it, and per-base qualities are unavailable.

TCRbeta CDR3 regions were amplified from genomic DNA using the immunoSEQ Assay, a bias-controlled multiplex PCR. In the original analysis: Within the assay, amplification of reference gene primers was used to estimate how many nucleated cells each sample contained. To quantify the absolute abundance of each unique TCRbeta CDR3 rearrangement, sequence reads were collapsed and filtered. Productive Simpson clonality was computed per sample as the square root of Simpson's diversity index over productive rearrangements. TCRdb limited this immuneACCESS table to in-frame rearrangements with V and J called. A share of clones is missing; checked studies link under half to unresolved V genes, and the rest is unexplained. Clonal size and the V and J genes are those of that table, whereas D and trimming came from the DNA. This sample gives fewer than 120,000 clones in total; about 79% of them show up just once. 16% of the sample comes from the top ten.

The TCR originated in a woman older than 75 with active or convalescent COVID-19. This sequence uses TRBV6-5 and TRBJ1-2, with TRBD1 matching 8 junction bases. The sample comprised peripheral blood. At the DNA level, the sequence is TGTGCCAGCAGTTACACAGGGGGTTTCTATGGCTACACCTTC. It specifies CASSYTGGFYGYTF.